Listed below are T cell receptor beta chains from one sample, sequenced in a study of cytomegalovirus exposure and HLA in healthy donors. TCRdb's table, derived via immunoSEQ multiplex PCR, lists solely in-frame clones and lacks some. The table has 170,000 or so clones, 78% seen once; the top ten hold about 13%. Sequencing used PBMCs. The receptor source for this set is a woman aged 50 to 60 in good health and CMV-seropositive. Both conserved end residues are trimmed from each CDR3.

>TRBV15|TRBJ1-2
ATSRDRGGIDYGYT
>TRBV30|TRBJ2-3
AWSVLASSTDTQY
>TRBV19|TRBJ2-3
ASSPGTGAYTDTQY
>TRBV7-3|TRBJ1-1
ASSLSGASGAF
>TRBV2|TRBJ2-3
ASSINGQGGTDTQY
>TRBV1|TRBJ2-2
TSSQWLANTGELF
>TRBV6-1|TRBJ1-6
ASRGTGEASPLH
>TRBV5-1|TRBJ2-1
ASSWGLAGGPYNEQF
>TRBV4-1|TRBJ1-6
ASSQDSGTGRNSPLH
>TRBV5-4|TRBJ2-1
ASSLEPGESSYNEQF
>TRBV12-2|TRBJ2-1
ASRRTGTSGDNEQF
>TRBV27|TRBJ1-2
ASSLSGTGVGDGYT
>TRBV7-9|TRBJ2-7
ASSSMTVIYEQY
>TRBV5-1|TRBJ2-2
ASSSGGGTGELF
>TRBV5-6|TRBJ2-1
ASSLVAGYEQF
>TRBV6-5|TRBJ2-5
ASSYAHGGGETQY
>TRBV7-9|TRBJ2-1
ASSLVGGPRDEQF
>TRBV19|TRBJ1-2
ASSLSLTLGGGYT
>TRBV15|TRBJ2-5
ATSRSGLAGAETQY
>TRBV5-8|TRBJ1-2
ASSLGRGNYGYT
>TRBV21-1|TRBJ1-6
ASSKPHSPYRNSPLH
>TRBV15|TRBJ2-2
ATSSKEVNTGELF
>TRBV19|TRBJ2-7
ASSSVGGGSYEQY
>TRBV7-2|TRBJ1-2
ASSFNRAPHGGYT
>TRBV11-2|TRBJ2-3
ASSSRDRGFTTDTQY
>TRBV6-5|TRBJ2-7
ASRYGQGDYEQY
>TRBV12-5|TRBJ1-1
ASGGRTVNTEAF
>TRBV30|TRBJ1-6
AWTPPGHDNSPLH